Below, 27 T cell receptor beta chains from the same sample are listed, as sequenced in a study of spatial heterogeneity in lung cancer. MiXCR, run by TCRdb on the 5' RACE reads, gives a single entry per CDR3 protein. The table includes about 38,000 distinct CDR3 sequences, approximately 5.2% detected once. The time point: sample taken at primary tumor resection. The source was PBMCs, collected at surgery. The source of these receptors is a female donor with early-stage non-small cell lung cancer.

The V gene is TRBV24-1, the J gene TRBJ2-2, with D perhaps TRBD1 or TRBD2 (7 bases each). CDR1 is KGHDR and CDR2 is SFDVKD in the germline V gene. With 7 bases removed from V and 2 bases from J, the gap between germline ends came to 16 bases. The CDR3 is made up of 16 amino acids. The CDR3: CATSPRGTTNTGELFF. The CDR3 DNA reads TGTGCCACCAGCCCCAGGGGGACTACTAACACCGGGGAGCTGTTTTTT.

This clonotype was picked up many times. The chain combines TRBV20-1 with TRBJ2-1; 8 bases are shared with TRBD1. CDR1 DFQATT and CDR2 SNEGSKA come from the germline V gene (reference sequence). J lost 12 bases, V lost 0 bases, and 10 bases had no gene match. This CDR3 comprises 14 residues. The CDR3, as DNA: TGCAGTGCTAGAGAGGCAGGGGGCAGGCAGTTGCAGTTCTTC. Encoded protein: CSAREAGGRQLQFF.

This clonotype was observed many times. This chain connects TRBV6-6 to TRBJ2-2, with D perhaps TRBD1 (5 bases). Germline V gene data show CDR1 as MNHNY and CDR2 as SVGAGI (reference sequence). V was clipped by 2 bases and J by 1 base, with 11 bases between them. CDR3 length equals 16 residues. In nucleotides, the CDR3 is TGTGCCAGCAGTTACGGCAGGGCTGGGAACACCGGGGAGCTGTTTTTT. Its translation: CASSYGRAGNTGELFF.

In its sample, this clonotype was seen a few times. The V call is TRBV27, the J call TRBJ1-1; D possibly corresponds to TRBD1 (5 bases). CDR3 length equals 15 residues. From germline, CDR1 is MNHEY and CDR2 SMNVEV (reference sequence). Trimming removed 1 base at V and 2 bases at J, with 11 bases between. CDR3 region: CASSLFWDSNTEAFF. The CDR3 DNA reads as TGTGCCAGCAGTTTATTTTGGGACTCCAACACTGAAGCTTTCTTT.

There are many counts of this clonotype. The gene calls are TRBV20-1 and TRBJ2-3, with a tentative D call TRBD1 (5 bases). CDR1 is DFQATT and CDR2 is SNEGSKA in the germline V gene (reference sequence). V was clipped by 6 bases and J by 8 bases, with 9 bases between them. CDR3 length: 10 residues. The CDR3 loop is CSAGLVTQYF. Here the CDR3 DNA reads TGCAGTGCGGGGCTAGTTACGCAGTATTTT.

This clonotype was seen ten or more times. The chain couples TRBV29-1 to TRBJ1-2; D gene ambiguous. Trimming took off 5 bases at V and 8 bases at J, with 15 bases between the two ends. Per germline, CDR1 SQVTM and CDR2 ANQGSEA. The CDR3 consists of 12 residues. The DNA of the CDR3 is TGCAGCGTTTACGGGCCGTCTAGGGGCTACACCTTC. The encoded protein is CSVYGPSRGYTF.

In its sample, this clonotype was seen many times. The chain combines TRBV10-1 with TRBJ2-2; D remains ambiguous. Trimming cost V 6 bases and J 1 base, with 12 bases left between them. CDR1 and CDR2 (germline): WNHNN, SYGVQD (reference sequence). The length of the CDR3 is 15 residues. The CDR3 loop reads CASSPLGVNTGELFF. CDR3 coding DNA: TGCGCCAGCAGCCCCCTGGGTGTGAACACCGGGGAGCTGTTTTTT.

The chain employs TRBV10-3 and TRBJ2-3, with 7 positions matching TRBD2. The junction had 3 bases not matched to a gene; V was cut back by 6 bases and J by 0 bases. From germline, CDR1 is ENHRY and CDR2 SYGVKD. The CDR3 runs to 14 residues. This CDR3 reads CAISGTTSTDTQYF. In nucleotides, the CDR3 is TGTGCCATCAGCGGGACTACTAGCACAGATACGCAGTATTTT.

This clonotype came up many times. The chain has TRBV5-1 and TRBJ2-4; D gene ambiguous. Trimming took 6 bases from V and 5 from J, leaving 9 bases between them. Germline V gives CDR1 SGHRS, CDR2 YFSETQ. The CDR3 covers 12 residues. Here the CDR3 DNA reads TGCGCCAGCAAGGCCAGCGAAAACATTCAGTACTTC. Protein: CASKASENIQYF.

The chain combines TRBV4-3 with TRBJ2-1; 8 positions agree with TRBD1. V shed 4 bases, J shed 2 bases, and the junction held 10 bases outside the gene matches. The CDR3 is made up of 17 amino acids. Germline V gene data show CDR1 as LGHNA and CDR2 as YSLEER. The CDR3 region has the DNA TGCGCCAGCAGCCGCGCCTGGACAGGGAGAACCTACAATGAGCAGTTCTTC. Translation: CASSRAWTGRTYNEQFF.

This clonotype was picked up a small number of times. The rearrangement joins TRBV5-1 to TRBJ2-3; 9 bases match TRBD1. CDR1 SGHRS and CDR2 YFSETQ come from the germline V gene. V lost 0 bases and J lost 4; bases outside the gene matches: 9. The CDR3 is 17 residues long. The CDR3 DNA follows: TGCGCCAGCAGCTTGGGCACAGGGGGCGCAAGTTCAGATACGCAGTATTTT. Protein: CASSLGTGGASSDTQYF.

The chain has TRBV7-9 and TRBJ2-2; D ambiguous. V shed 2 bases and J shed 6 bases, with 16 bases lying between them. This CDR3 has 16 amino acids. Germline assignment: CDR1 SEHNR and CDR2 FQNEAQ (reference sequence). The CDR3 sequence is CASSLRGLPGAGELFF. The CDR3 DNA reads TGTGCCAGCAGCTTACGAGGCCTGCCAGGAGCCGGGGAGCTGTTTTTT.

In its sample, this clonotype was seen many times. The rearrangement links TRBV5-1 to TRBJ2-7; TRBD1 matches at 7 bases. Germline assignment: CDR1 SGHRS and CDR2 YFSETQ. The CDR3 sequence is 13 residues long. V lost 4 bases and J lost 1; bases outside the gene matches: 2. The CDR3 spells CASSDRVSYEQYF. DNA for the CDR3: TGCGCCAGCAGCGACAGGGTATCCTACGAGCAGTACTTC.

This clonotype was recorded a few times. The chain joins TRBV6-2 or TRBV6-3 to TRBJ2-3; 11 bases line up with TRBD2. In germline, CDR1 is MNHEY, CDR2 SVGEGT. This CDR3 contains 16 residues. The junction had 7 bases not matched to a gene; V was cut back by 5 bases and J by 3 bases. The DNA of the CDR3 is TGTGCCAGCAGTCCGGTAGCGGGGGGGCTGACAGATACGCAGTATTTT. It codes for CASSPVAGGLTDTQYF.

This clonotype has at least ten counts. The chain combines TRBV20-1 with TRBJ1-1; the D gene is possibly TRBD1 (6 bases). Germline loops: CDR1 DFQATT, CDR2 SNEGSKA (reference sequence). CDR3 length equals 11 residues. V lost 5 bases to trimming and J lost 8 bases, with 12 bases between them. DNA of the CDR3: TGCAGTGCTGCAGGGGAGTTGGAAGCTTTCTTT. Translated: CSAAGELEAFF.

This chain links TRBV20-1 with TRBJ2-2, with D maybe TRBD1 (5 bases). This CDR3 has 13 amino acids. Trimming cost V 2 bases and J 8 bases, with 12 bases left between them. Germline CDR1 DFQATT, CDR2 SNEGSKA (reference sequence). CDR3 bases: TGCAGTGCTAGAAAGGGGATCGAGGGGGAGCTGTTTTTT. Amino acids: CSARKGIEGELFF.

The CDR3 sequence is CASSDRYNSPLHF. The CDR3 DNA sequence: TGTGCCAGTTCGGACAGGTATAATTCACCCCTCCACTTT. The chain carries TRBV19 and TRBJ1-6; 7 bases are shared with TRBD1. The CDR3 is made up of 13 amino acids. The germline CDR1 and CDR2 sequences are LNHDA and SQIVND (reference sequence). V shed 8 bases and J 4 bases; nucleotides not matched to a gene: 2.

This clonotype was picked up many times. CDR3 sequence: CASSYQTGPNNEQFF. CDR3 DNA sequence: TGTGCCAGCAGCTACCAAACCGGGCCTAACAATGAGCAGTTCTTC. The chain joins TRBV3-1 to TRBJ2-1; D gene ambiguous. Between the trimmed V and J ends, which lost 5 bases and 5 bases, there was a span of 16 bases. The CDR3 has 15 amino acids. Germline CDR1 reads LGHDT; CDR2 reads YNNKEL (reference sequence).

The chain joins TRBV12-3 or TRBV12-4 to TRBJ1-2; D is possibly TRBD1 (5 bases). The CDR3 is made up of 13 amino acids. V was pared by 4 bases and J by 5 bases, with 11 bases between. CDR3 region: CASSSQGFYGYTF. The CDR3 DNA follows: TGTGCCAGCAGTTCCCAGGGATTTTATGGCTACACCTTC.

At least ten counts were recorded for this clonotype. This chain connects TRBV9 to TRBJ2-2; 9 bases fit TRBD1. Germline assignment: CDR1 SGDLS and CDR2 YYNGEE. J lost 4 bases, V lost 3 bases, and 4 bases had no gene match. The CDR3 has 15 amino acids. The CDR3 is CASSEQGASTGELFF. In nucleotides, the CDR3 is TGTGCCAGCAGCGAACAGGGGGCGAGCACCGGGGAGCTGTTTTTT. Complete variable domain (other parts from reference TRBV9 and TRBJ2-2): DSGVTQTPKHLITATGQRVTLRCSPRSGDLSVYWYQQSLDQGLQFLIQYYNGEERAKGNILERFSAQQFPDLHSELNLSSLELGDSALYFCASSEQGASTGELFFGEGSRLTVL.

This clonotype came up many times. The gene calls are TRBV12-5 and TRBJ1-6; a weak D match, TRBD1 (5 bases). Deletions cut 2 bases from V and 2 bases from J, with 13 bases between. The germline V gene encodes CDR1 LGHNT and CDR2 FRNRAP. This CDR3 is 17 amino acids long. CDR3 sequence (DNA): TGTGCTAGTGGTTTGTCCCGACCGGGGCCCTATAATTCACCCCTCCACTTT. The encoded protein is CASGLSRPGPYNSPLHF.

The table lists this clonotype with many counts. The chain employs TRBV6-5 and TRBJ1-5; TRBD1 aligns across 9 bases. This CDR3 comprises 12 residues. The germline CDR1 and CDR2 sequences are MNHEY and SVGAGI. This CDR3 is CVTGQGNQPQHF. The CDR3 coding sequence is TGTGTAACGGGACAGGGTAATCAGCCCCAGCATTTT.

The chain has TRBV2 and TRBJ2-7; D possibly uses TRBD1 or TRBD2 (5 bases each). The V and J ends lost 6 bases and 2 bases respectively, with 14 bases between them. Germline-derived CDR1 and CDR2 are SNHLY and FYNNEI. CDR3 length: 14 residues. For the CDR3, the DNA is TGTGCCAGCAGGGGAGACAGAGAGACCTACGAGCAGTACTTC. Translating it yields CASRGDRETYEQYF.

This clonotype was observed at least ten times. The chain combines TRBV5-6 with TRBJ1-5; D not certain. The CDR3 has 12 amino acids. Germline lookup yields CDR1 SGHDT and CDR2 YYEEEE. V shed 4 bases and J shed 3 bases, with 5 bases lying between them. CDR3 loop: CASSTNNQPQHF. The CDR3 DNA sequence: TGTGCCAGCAGCACCAACAATCAGCCCCAGCATTTT.

This clonotype was seen many times. This chain connects TRBV9 to TRBJ1-2; a possible D gene is TRBD1 (5 bases). Trimming took off 0 bases at V and 4 bases at J, with 13 bases between the two ends. CDR1 and CDR2 (germline): SGDLS, YYNGEE. This CDR3 has 15 amino acids. DNA for the CDR3: TGTGCCAGCAGCGTAGGCGGGGGGACCCGCTATGGCTACACCTTC. This codes for CASSVGGGTRYGYTF.

This clonotype has at least ten counts. The chain has TRBV30 and TRBJ1-2, with 8 positions matching TRBD1. The CDR3 runs to 13 residues. Per germline, CDR1 GTSNPN and CDR2 SVGIG (reference sequence). V lost 4 bases and J lost 4; bases outside the gene matches: 5. CDR3 DNA: TGTGCCTGGATCAAGGACAGGGTCTATGGCTACACCTTC. Residues: CAWIKDRVYGYTF.

This clonotype was detected many times. This rearrangement joins TRBV7-9 to TRBJ1-1; D is possibly TRBD1 (6 bases). Germline values: CDR1 SEHNR, CDR2 FQNEAQ (reference sequence). The CDR3 sequence is 19 residues long. V was cut by 3 bases and J by 1 base, with 24 bases left in between. In DNA form, the CDR3 reads TGTGCCAGCAGCTTCATTTCCGCTAGGGGCAGGGGCTCGAACACTGAAGCTTTCTTT. Residues: CASSFISARGRGSNTEAFF.